Below, 32 T cell receptor beta chains from the same sample are listed, as sequenced in a study of sequential checkpoint blockade in melanoma. Sequencing used immunoSEQ multiplex PCR; TCRdb keeps in-frame clones, though not all of them. Of around 13,000 clones listed, roughly a quarter were seen once; the top ten hold roughly 15%. As to treatment: randomized to nivolumab then ipilimumab (arm A) or the reverse (arm B). This sample comprised tumor tissue (inferred from file names), obtained from a patient given nivolumab and ipilimumab in sequence. These receptor sequences come from a human donor with melanoma.

This clone was counted ten times or more. The rearrangement joins TRBV11-3 to TRBJ1-1, with a possible D match to TRBD1 (6 bases). The CDR3 totals 14 residues. V lost 3 bases, J lost 5 bases, and 13 bases lay in between. Germline CDR1 and CDR2: SGHNT and YENEEA. CDR3 sequence (DNA): TGTGCCAGCAGCTTGGTGGGGGCCGGAACTGAAGCTTTCTTT. It specifies CASSLVGAGTEAFF.

This clone came up a few times. The V gene is TRBV28, the J gene TRBJ2-1; a weak D match, TRBD2 (7 bases). Germline CDR1 MDHEN, CDR2 SYDVKM. Between the trimmed V and J ends, which lost 3 bases and 7 bases, there was a span of 16 bases. This CDR3 is built from 15 residues. The CDR3 loop is CASSLGGAARNEQFF. CDR3 nucleotides: TGTGCCAGCAGTTTGGGGGGGGCTGCACGAAATGAGCAGTTCTTC.

J is TRBJ1-1 and V is TRBV18, with a tentative D call TRBD1 (5 bases). In germline, CDR1 is KGHSH, CDR2 LQKENI. V was pared by 2 bases and J by 0 bases, with 7 bases between. The CDR3 runs to 14 residues. The CDR3 loop is CASSPAGLNTEAFF. Written as DNA, the CDR3 is TGTGCCAGCTCACCAGCAGGGTTGAACACTGAAGCTTTCTTT.

The genes are TRBV9 and TRBJ2-1, with 9 bases fitting TRBD2. Germline CDR1 SGDLS, CDR2 YYNGEE. V trimming: 6 bases; J trimming: 9 bases; junction bases outside the gene matches: 19. This CDR3 contains 17 residues. CDR3: CASTEGATAGGRSEQFF. The CDR3 region has the DNA TGTGCCAGCACCGAAGGGGCGACGGCGGGAGGGCGTAGTGAGCAGTTCTTC.

In its sample, this clone was seen a few times. V gene TRBV19 combines with J gene TRBJ1-5, with 8 bases aligning to TRBD1. The CDR3 is made up of 18 amino acids. Trimming cost V 3 bases and J 0 bases; bases outside gene matches: 10. Germline values: CDR1 LNHDA, CDR2 SQIVND (reference sequence). The CDR3 coding sequence is TGTGCCAGTAGTATTAGGCAGGGGGCTGCCTATAGCAATCAGCCCCAGCATTTT. Protein: CASSIRQGAAYSNQPQHF.

At least ten counts were recorded for this clone. The CDR3: CASSLAQGITEAFF. The DNA of the CDR3 is TGTGCCAGCAGTTTGGCGCAGGGGATAACTGAAGCTTTCTTT. The genes are TRBV6-8 and TRBJ1-1; D might be TRBD1 (6 bases). The ends were cut back, 4 bases at V and 5 bases at J, with 14 bases in the middle. In germline, CDR1 is MNHGY, CDR2 SAAAGT. CDR3 size: 14 residues.

The chain joins TRBV25-1 to TRBJ2-1; 7 nucleotides align to TRBD2. Trimming removed 6 bases from V and 3 bases from J; junction bases left unmatched: 8. There are 15 residues in the CDR3. Germline CDR1 is MGHDK and CDR2 is SYGVNS. The CDR3 region has the DNA TGTGCCAGCAGCGGGGGGAAGGGAGGCTACAATGAGCAGTTCTTC. Amino acid sequence: CASSGGKGGYNEQFF.

This clone occurred a few times. This rearrangement joins TRBV9 to TRBJ2-5; the D gene is possibly TRBD1 (5 bases). This CDR3 comprises 16 residues. V shed 0 bases and J shed 4 bases, with 16 bases lying between them. Germline V gene data show CDR1 as SGDLS and CDR2 as YYNGEE. The CDR3 DNA sequence: TGTGCCAGCAGCGTAGCTTGGGGCAGGGTAGCAGAGACCCAGTACTTC. Translating gives CASSVAWGRVAETQYF.

The V and J genes are TRBV28 and TRBJ2-1; TRBD2 matches 7 bases. J lost 0 bases, V lost 11 bases, and 16 bases had no gene match. CDR3 length equals 17 residues. Germline CDR1 MDHEN, CDR2 SYDVKM. The CDR3 DNA reads as TGTGCCTCCGCCGGGTTAGAAGCGGGGCCCTCCTACAATGAGCAGTTCTTC. Its protein product is CASAGLEAGPSYNEQFF.

Sample share makes this clone medium-sized (0.01 to 0.1%). The rearrangement joins TRBV6-8 to TRBJ2-4; 9 bases map to TRBD2. The germline V gene encodes CDR1 MNHGY and CDR2 SAAAGT. V was pared by 6 bases and J by 6 bases, with 9 bases of the junction left unmatched. The CDR3 has 15 amino acids. CDR3 sequence (DNA): TGTGCCAGCAGCCTCAAGACTAGCGGTGGAAACATTCAGTACTTC. It is translated as CASSLKTSGGNIQYF.

This clone was recorded many times. The gene calls are TRBV11-3 and TRBJ2-7; 9 bases match TRBD2. The CDR3 sequence is 16 residues long. With V trimmed by 4 bases and J by 3 bases, 10 bases remained unmatched. Germline V gene sequence: CDR1 SGHNT, CDR2 YENEEA. CDR3 sequence reads: CASSSRPGLAFYEQYF. For the CDR3, the DNA is TGTGCCAGCAGCTCAAGACCGGGACTAGCCTTCTACGAGCAGTACTTC.

This clone occurred a few times. The rearrangement uses TRBV11-3 and TRBJ2-2; a weak D match, TRBD2 (6 bases). This CDR3 has 16 amino acids. V was cut by 1 base and J by 0 bases, with 9 bases left in between. Germline V gene lookup returns CDR1 SGHNT and CDR2 YENEEA. The CDR3 here is CASSLGGLSNTGELFF. DNA of the CDR3: TGTGCCAGCAGCTTAGGGGGACTCTCGAACACCGGGGAGCTGTTTTTT.

The rearrangement links TRBV15 to TRBJ2-2; a possible D gene is TRBD1 (6 bases). Per germline, CDR1 LNHNV and CDR2 YYDKDF (reference sequence). The V and J ends lost 3 bases and 0 bases respectively, with 14 bases between them. This CDR3 has 17 residues. CDR3 residues: CATSSVSGTTNTGELFF. CDR3 nucleotides: TGTGCCACCAGCAGTGTCTCCGGGACAACGAACACCGGGGAGCTGTTTTTT.

This clone was seen a handful of times. This sequence joins TRBV9 and TRBJ1-5; a weak D match, TRBD1 (6 bases). The CDR3 is made up of 15 amino acids. V was shortened by 4 bases and J by 6 bases, with 17 bases between the two germline ends. Germline V gives CDR1 SGDLS, CDR2 YYNGEE. CDR3 sequence: CASSTQGRRGQPQHF. The CDR3 DNA reads as TGTGCCAGCAGCACACAGGGACGGAGAGGTCAGCCCCAGCATTTT.

This chain connects TRBV28 to TRBJ2-1; a possible D gene is TRBD2 (6 bases). CDR3 length: 13 amino acids. The V end was cut by 8 bases, the J end by 3 bases, with 11 bases between. CDR1 and CDR2 from the germline V gene are MDHEN and SYDVKM. The CDR3 DNA sequence: TGTGCCAGCCTACCCGGGGGCTACAATGAGCAGTTCTTC. Encoded protein: CASLPGGYNEQFF.

This sequence joins TRBV12-5 and TRBJ2-2, with 10 bases matching TRBD1. The CDR3 contains 16 residues. V gave up 0 bases and J gave up 7 bases; unmatched junction bases: 5. Germline-derived CDR1 and CDR2 are LGHNT and FRNRAP. CDR3 DNA sequence: TGTGCTAGTGGTTTGGTAGACAGGGGGCCTATCGGGGAGCTGTTTTTT. This translates into CASGLVDRGPIGELFF.

In its sample, this clone was seen many times. The genes are TRBV7-6 and TRBJ2-7; D is ambiguous. The germline gives CDR1 SGHVS, CDR2 FNYEAQ. The CDR3 sequence is 14 residues long. V was cut by 5 bases and J by 4 bases, with 15 bases left in between. The CDR3 spells CASSIGLSRYEQYF. DNA for the CDR3: TGTGCCAGCAGCATAGGGCTGTCCCGTTACGAGCAGTACTTC.

The sample holds one count of this clone. This chain joins TRBV28 and TRBJ1-5; 7 nucleotides line up with TRBD1. Germline loops: CDR1 MDHEN, CDR2 SYDVKM. V was pared by 6 bases and J by 0 bases, with 5 bases of the junction left unmatched. This CDR3 comprises 15 residues. The CDR3: CASRLTGHSNQPQHF. The CDR3 DNA is TGTGCCAGCAGGTTGACAGGGCATAGCAATCAGCCCCAGCATTTT.

The sample holds a few counts of this clone. The chain employs TRBV9 and TRBJ2-7; D is uncertain. Trimming shortened V by 5 bases and J by 3 bases, and 15 bases separated the two germline ends. The CDR3 runs to 14 residues. Germline CDR1 SGDLS, CDR2 YYNGEE. For the CDR3, the DNA is TGTGCCAGCAGTGAACTGTCTGCACTCTACGAGCAGTACTTC. It encodes CASSELSALYEQYF.

The V gene is TRBV19, the J gene TRBJ2-4; 8 bases line up with TRBD2. The CDR3 covers 16 residues. V was pared by 4 bases and J by 3 bases, with 8 bases of the junction left unmatched. Germline V gene lookup returns CDR1 LNHDA and CDR2 SQIVND (reference sequence). CDR3 nucleotides: TGTGCCAGTAGTAGGTCGGGAGGGCCGGACAAAAACATTCAGTACTTC. Protein: CASSRSGGPDKNIQYF.

The rearrangement uses TRBV19 and TRBJ1-5; TRBD1 agrees at 7 bases. Germline trimming cut 7 bases from V and 4 bases from J; bases unmatched to any gene: 4. This CDR3 contains 13 residues. Looked up from germline, CDR1 is LNHDA and CDR2 is SQIVND (reference sequence). The CDR3 coding sequence is TGTGCCAGTAAGTACAGGGGTAATCAGCCCCAGCATTTT. This translates into CASKYRGNQPQHF.

The J gene is TRBJ1-1, the V gene TRBV9, with D perhaps matching TRBD1 (6 bases). V lost 0 bases, J lost 1 base, and 13 bases lay in between. CDR1 is SGDLS, CDR2 YYNGEE, per germline. The CDR3 has 16 residues. The CDR3 sequence is CASSVGQVMGNTEAFF. The CDR3 DNA reads TGTGCCAGCAGCGTAGGACAGGTAATGGGGAACACTGAAGCTTTCTTT.

V is TRBV28 and J is TRBJ2-7; 10 bases agree with TRBD1. In germline, CDR1 is MDHEN, CDR2 SYDVKM. The CDR3 covers 18 residues. V was pared by 3 bases and J by 4 bases, with 15 bases of the junction left unmatched. The DNA for the CDR3 is TGTGCCAGCAGTTTCGTCCCGGGACAGGGGCGGCAAAGATACGAGCAGTACTTC. It specifies CASSFVPGQGRQRYEQYF.

This clone was detected only a few times. The CDR3 spells CATSRDYDRGNTDTQYF. DNA of the CDR3: TGTGCCACCAGCAGAGATTACGACAGGGGGAATACAGATACGCAGTATTTT. This chain joins TRBV15 and TRBJ2-3; 9 positions match TRBD1. This CDR3 is 17 amino acids long. From germline, CDR1 is LNHNV and CDR2 YYDKDF (reference sequence). After removal of 0 bases from V and 3 bases from J, the junction contained 7 bases not matched to a gene.

This clone has only one observation. The CDR3 sequence is CASNRARAYGYTF. The DNA of the CDR3 is TGTGCCAGCAACAGGGCACGGGCCTATGGCTACACCTTC. The chain has TRBV28 and TRBJ1-2; TRBD1 is a possible D gene (6 bases). The CDR3 spans 13 residues. The germline V and J ends were trimmed by 7 bases and 4 bases, with 13 bases remaining between them. CDR1 is MDHEN and CDR2 is SYDVKM in the germline V gene.

This chain uses TRBV11-3 with TRBJ2-1, with a tentative D call TRBD2 (5 bases). V dropped 6 bases and J dropped 9 bases, with 18 bases sitting between them. The CDR3 totals 14 residues. In germline, CDR1 is SGHNT, CDR2 YENEEA. CDR3 in DNA: TGTGCCAGCAGGCCTACGGGGATCAAGACTGAGCAGTTCTTC. It encodes CASRPTGIKTEQFF.

This clone is classed as medium-sized. The chain carries TRBV19 and TRBJ2-1, with 11 bases aligning to TRBD2. Germline values: CDR1 LNHDA, CDR2 SQIVND (reference sequence). J was trimmed by 3 bases and V by 6 bases; bases with no gene match: 4. The CDR3 consists of 15 residues. CDR3 protein: CASRETSGSYNEQFF. CDR3 DNA: TGTGCCAGTAGGGAAACTAGCGGGAGCTACAATGAGCAGTTCTTC.

By sample share, this clone is medium-sized. A read error may account for a junction end that differs from germline. The genes are TRBV12-5 and TRBJ2-7; D is uncertain. The V gene's germline CDR1 is LGHNT and CDR2 FRNRAP. The CDR3 sequence is 11 residues long. The CDR3 nucleotides are TGTGCCAGTGCCCTTTCGGGCGAGCAGTACTTC. Amino acid sequence: CASALSGEQYF.

This clone was seen a handful of times. This chain links TRBV11-3 with TRBJ2-5; D is ambiguous. Trimming took 3 bases from V and 5 from J, leaving 16 bases between them. Per the germline V gene, CDR1 is SGHNT and CDR2 is YENEEA. This CDR3 is 15 amino acids long. CDR3 protein: CASSLVRAVRETQYF. The CDR3 DNA reads as TGTGCCAGCAGCTTGGTAAGGGCGGTAAGGGAGACCCAGTACTTC.

A few counts support this clone. The V gene is TRBV19, the J gene TRBJ2-3, with 9 bases aligning to TRBD2. The CDR3 loop spans 17 amino acids. Germline V gives CDR1 LNHDA, CDR2 SQIVND (reference sequence). The V gene end was trimmed by 3 bases and the J gene end by 5 bases; junction bases not matched to a gene: 12. In DNA form, the CDR3 reads TGTGCCAGTAGTATTAGGGGGATAGCGGGAGTAGGAGATACGCAGTATTTT. Protein: CASSIRGIAGVGDTQYF.

The rearrangement links TRBV6-8 to TRBJ2-7; no clear D gene. CDR1 is MNHGY and CDR2 is SAAAGT in the germline V gene. CDR3 length: 13 residues. V dropped 2 bases and J dropped 4 bases, with 9 bases sitting between them. The chain's CDR3 is CASSYGPAYEQYF. CDR3 bases: TGTGCCAGCAGTTACGGACCCGCGTACGAGCAGTACTTC.

CDR3 coding DNA: TGTGCCAGCAGCTTAGTAGCGGGAGTGGGTGAGACCCAGTACTTC. It encodes CASSLVAGVGETQYF. The J gene is TRBJ2-5, the V gene TRBV7-6, with 9 bases lining up with TRBD2. Per the germline V gene, CDR1 is SGHVS and CDR2 is FNYEAQ. V lost 1 base to trimming and J lost 5 bases; unmatched junction nucleotides: 5. This CDR3 spans 15 amino acids. Filled out from reference TRBV7-6 and TRBJ2-5, the complete variable domain reads GAGVSQSPRYKVTKRGQDVALRCDPISGHVSLYWYRQALGQGPEFLTYFNYEAQQDKSGLPNDRFSAERPEGSISTLTIQRTEQRDSAMYRCASSLVAGVGETQYFGPGTRLLVL.